The clone carrying this T cell receptor beta chain was counted only a few times. No antigen is known for it. The data stem from a study of T-cell reconstitution after alpha-beta-depleted transplantation in children. Study-level results: After transplant, at about two months, alpha-beta T cells were reportedly derived from several hundred expanded graft clones.

This CDR3 comprises 15 residues. V was trimmed by 4 bases and J by 3 bases, leaving 17 bases between them. Germline values: CDR1 SGHRS, CDR2 YFSETQ. It was with unique molecular identifiers that the TCRbeta library was prepared. TCRdb passed the PCR reads through MiXCR, listing each CDR3 protein once. The data contain under 20,000 distinct CDR3 sequences, about 8% of them seen just once; the ten biggest clones take up 36%. V gene TRBV5-1 combines with J gene TRBJ2-7; D might be TRBD2 (8 bases). The sequence came from a boy younger than two who had a stem cell transplant for Wiskott-Aldrich syndrome, so the T cells may come from the graft donor. Source: PBMCs, mostly from graft donor cells, taken 60 days after TCRalphabeta/CD19-depleted stem cell transplant. CDR3 sequence (DNA): TGCGCCAGCAGCCGGGACAGCGGGAGCAGCTACGAGCAGTACTTC. It translates to CASSRDSGSSYEQYF. The entire variable domain, with the rest obtained from reference TRBV5-1 and TRBJ2-7, is as follows: KAGVTQTPRYLIKTRGQQVTLSCSPISGHRSVSWYQQTPGQGLQFLFEYFSETQRNKGNFPGRFSGRQFSNSRSEMNVSTLELGDSALYLCASSRDSGSSYEQYFGPGTRLTVT.